The table lists the clone carrying this T cell receptor beta chain with a few counts. This record belongs to a study of blood T cell repertoires in COVID-19. Study-level background: From the United States, Italy and Spain came samples of acute and convalescent COVID-19. The cDNA or gDNA used as material had been derived from T cells, B-cell-depleted T cells, or PBMCs.

The junction had 9 bases not matched to a gene; V was cut back by 6 bases and J by 10 bases. Per germline, CDR1 ENHRY and CDR2 SYGVKD. This CDR3 is 12 amino acids long. In the original workflow: Amplification of reference gene primers was used by the study to estimate nucleated cell counts. Produced via immunoSEQ multiplex PCR; TCRdb's table is partial and in-frame only. V and J calls and clone size come straight from that table; D and trimming were deduced from the DNA. Here the sample spans around 260,000 clones, approximately 86% being singletons. This clonotype was obtained from a man under 40 with active or convalescent COVID-19. V usage is TRBV10-3 and J usage is TRBJ2-7, with 7 bases fitting TRBD1. Sequencing used peripheral blood. CDR3 loop: CAISEDRDPQYF. The CDR3 DNA is TGTGCCATCAGCGAAGACAGGGATCCTCAGTACTTC.